This TCR beta chain came from a study of blood T cell repertoires in COVID-19. Study-wide context: Samples taken during acute and convalescent COVID-19 were collected in the United States, Italy and Spain. From T cells, B-cell-depleted T cells, or PBMCs came the material, which was cDNA or gDNA.

In the authors' workflow: By means of reference gene primer amplification, nucleated cell counts were estimated. Assay used: immunoSEQ multiplex PCR; TCRdb lists only in-frame clones, some missing. D and trimming were read from the DNA, whereas the V and J calls and clone size are those reported in that table. This sample carries some 150,000 clones, approximately 82% of them seen once, and the ten largest clones take about 7.8%. The CDR3 covers 13 residues. Germline CDR1 reads SGHTA; CDR2 reads FQGTGA. The V gene lost 5 bases and the J gene lost 1 base, with 8 bases spanning the gap. V gene TRBV7-3 combines with J gene TRBJ2-5; possibly TRBD1 for D (5 bases). The source is a woman aged 45-65 years in a cohort sampled during active or convalescent COVID-19. The specimen sequenced was peripheral blood. DNA of the CDR3: TGTGCCAGCAGCCCAGGGTTCCAAGAGACCCAGTACTTC. This encodes CASSPGFQETQYF.